The next 4 T cell receptor beta chains were all read from a single sample in a study of regulatory T cells in long-lasting Graves disease. Arm-PCR of CDR3 regions with iRepertoire HTBI primers generated TCR beta libraries. MiXCR, run by TCRdb on the multiplex PCR reads, gives a single entry per CDR3 protein. The sample has some 470,000 distinct CDR3 sequences, around a fifth seen once; the top ten hold around 7%. The time point denotes: persistent/refractory GD, antithyroid drugs over 5 years with positive TRAb. PBMC-extracted RNA yielded the TCR library. The sequences come from peripheral blood mononuclear cells (PBMCs), collected when the disease was refractory, from a patient treated with antithyroid drugs. These receptors all stem from a female donor with Graves disease.

Ten or more counts support this clonotype. The chain couples TRBV20-1 to TRBJ2-7, with D unclear. The CDR3 has 13 amino acids. V lost 2 bases and J lost 4, with 12 bases in between. CDR1 DFQATT and CDR2 SNEGSKA come from the germline V gene (reference sequence). The CDR3 DNA follows: TGCAGTGCTAGACTCCTCATCAAATACGAGCAGTACTTC. It translates to CSARLLIKYEQYF.

The V gene is TRBV7-2, the J gene TRBJ1-2; TRBD1 matches 10 bases. The CDR3 is 15 amino acids. Germline trimming cut 4 bases from V and 3 bases from J; bases unmatched to any gene: 5. CDR1 and CDR2 from the germline V gene are SGHTA and FQGNSA. In DNA form, the CDR3 reads TGTGCCAGCAGCTCTATGACAGGGGGCGACTATGGCTACACCTTC. As protein: CASSSMTGGDYGYTF.

The chain combines TRBV19 with TRBJ2-3; D remains ambiguous. The CDR3 has 15 amino acids. Per germline, CDR1 LNHDA and CDR2 SQIVND (reference sequence). With 6 bases removed from V and 0 bases from J, the gap between germline ends came to 13 bases. In nucleotides, the CDR3 is TGTGCCAGTAGATTGGACGGAGCTAGCACAGATACGCAGTATTTT. Translation gives CASRLDGASTDTQYF.

In its sample, this clonotype was seen many times. The DNA of the CDR3 is TGTGCCAGCAGCCCTCGGACAATAACTAATGAAAAACTGTTTTTT. Amino acid sequence: CASSPRTITNEKLFF. The chain couples TRBV4-2 to TRBJ1-4; a possible D gene is TRBD1 (5 bases). Germline V gene sequence: CDR1 LGHNA, CDR2 YNFKEQ. Trimming stripped 4 bases from V and 1 base from J, with 10 bases between. The length of the CDR3 is 15 residues.